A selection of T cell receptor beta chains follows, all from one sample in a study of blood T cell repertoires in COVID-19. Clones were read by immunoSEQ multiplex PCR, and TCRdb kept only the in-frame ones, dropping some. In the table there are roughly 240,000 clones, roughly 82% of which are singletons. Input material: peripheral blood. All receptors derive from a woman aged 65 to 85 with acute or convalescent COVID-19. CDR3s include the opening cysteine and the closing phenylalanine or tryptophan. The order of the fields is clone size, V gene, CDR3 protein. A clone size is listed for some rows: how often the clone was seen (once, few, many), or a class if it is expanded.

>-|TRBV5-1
CASSFGTGAYEQYF
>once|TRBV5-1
CASNRGNSWGQETQYF
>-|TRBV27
CASSSLPRDTIYF
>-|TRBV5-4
CASSLAREGTNEQYF
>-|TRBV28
CASGSGGYYGYTF
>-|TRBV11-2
CASSNGGMLNQPQHF
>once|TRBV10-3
CASQQGIEQPQHF
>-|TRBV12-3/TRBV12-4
CASGRAYNSPPHF
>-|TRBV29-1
CSVLLQGARGETQYF
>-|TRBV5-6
CASSGGTGVETQYF
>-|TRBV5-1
CASSLSTRGETQYF
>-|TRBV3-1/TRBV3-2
CASSQDLRTQYF
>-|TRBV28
CASILRTSGGQGTQYF
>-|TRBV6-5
CASSRTAYNSPLHF
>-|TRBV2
CASSGLPGDTQYF
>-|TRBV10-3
CAIMDREVSEAFF
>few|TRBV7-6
CASSFERGQETQYF
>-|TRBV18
CASSPQGMDGYTF
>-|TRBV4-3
CASSSGTGSNQPQHF
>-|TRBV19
CASSIRQGANEQFF
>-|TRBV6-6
CASSPPYSNQPQHF
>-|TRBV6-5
CASSYYRDYNEQFF
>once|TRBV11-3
CASSLASGRGELFF